The 3 T cell receptor beta chains below all came from one sample that was sequenced in a study of liver allograft versus peripheral blood T cells (dated by TCRdb to the early 2020s). Looking at the study overall: T cell receptor repertoires present within transplanted livers were compared with repertoires in the peripheral blood of liver transplant recipients.

Sequencing was carried out with an Illumina MiSeq. In TCRdb, the public reads were trimmed at Q25 with fastp and aligned with MiXCR, with productive beta chains retained. Under each unique CDR3 protein, matching rows form one entry showing the most common genes and DNA. Across this sample there are more than 2,000 distinct CDR3 sequences, with 15% to 20% seen only once. Jointly, the top ten make up roughly 52% of the sample. All receptors derive from a human patient who had a liver transplant. Some T cells may have been brought in with the graft after a transplant.

The chain links TRBV10-1 to TRBJ1-3; no clear D gene. Germline values: CDR1 WNHNN, CDR2 SYGVQD (reference sequence). Trimming removed 2 bases at V and 4 bases at J, with 30 bases between. This CDR3 spans 21 amino acids. Here the CDR3 reads CASSEGRSLGWQRGKGNTIYF. The CDR3 nucleotides read TGCGCCAGCAGTGAGGGGAGGTCGCTGGGGTGGCAACGTGGGAAAGGAAACACCATATATTTT.

The chain links TRBV7-9 to TRBJ1-2; possibly TRBD1 for D (6 bases). The CDR3 extends over 13 amino acids. The germline V gene has CDR1 SEHNR and CDR2 FQNEAQ (reference sequence). V lost 1 base to trimming and J lost 7 bases, with 10 bases between them. CDR3 sequence (DNA): TGTGCCAGCAGCTTAGGGGTACAGGGTGGCTACACCTTC. Encoded protein: CASSLGVQGGYTF.

The genes are TRBV25-1 and TRBJ2-2; 7 bases line up with TRBD2. CDR1 is MGHDK, CDR2 SYGVNS, per germline. CDR3 size: 16 residues. V was pared by 1 base and J by 7 bases, with 9 bases of the junction left unmatched. The CDR3 spells CASSESGRGSGGELFF. The CDR3 nucleotides are TGTGCCAGCAGTGAATCCGGGCGGGGGTCGGGCGGGGAGCTGTTTTTT.